This T cell receptor beta chain was recorded in a study of cytomegalovirus exposure and HLA in healthy donors. Across the study: There were 85 million or so unique TCRs (from HLA-typed donors) in an early data release.

Although they were nominally healthy when sampled, donors likely had unrecorded immune exposures. Amplification used 60 Vbeta primers and 13 Jbeta primers. Clones were read by immunoSEQ multiplex PCR, and TCRdb kept only the in-frame ones, dropping some. Its clone listing holds more than 45,000 clones. Study findings and constraints: More clonal expansion characterized HLA-associated TCR beta chains than equally common others in a later analysis.

For this clone: Its antigen is currently unknown.

Trimming cost V 0 bases and J 4 bases; bases outside gene matches: 13. There are 19 residues in the CDR3. The germline CDR1 and CDR2 sequences are SGHRS and YFSETQ. The receptor was derived from a male donor in good health and CMV-seronegative. This chain uses TRBV5-1 with TRBJ2-6; 7 nucleotides line up with TRBD1. The sequenced material came from PBMCs. The CDR3: CASSLVASSRGSGANVLTF. The CDR3 nucleotides read TGCGCCAGCAGCTTGGTCGCCTCAAGCAGGGGGTCCGGGGCCAACGTCCTGACTTTC.